The 14 T cell receptor beta chains below come from one sample, sequenced in a study of shared clonotypes between healthy human individuals. Profiled with immunoSEQ multiplex PCR; TCRdb holds only in-frame clones, not every one. The table has roughly 640,000 clones, roughly 97% seen once. What was sequenced was naive CD4+ T cells sorted from blood. Noted subset: CD45RA+ positively selected. All receptors derive from a woman in her 30s in good health.

The CDR3 spells CASSRDYSSGANVLTF. The CDR3 DNA sequence: TGTGCCAGCAGCCGGGACTACAGCTCTGGGGCCAACGTCCTGACTTTC. This chain connects TRBV2 to TRBJ2-6, with 7 bases lining up with TRBD2. CDR1 and CDR2 from the germline V gene are SNHLY and FYNNEI. The CDR3 runs 16 residues. The trim removed 6 bases at V and 0 bases at J, leaving 5 bases unmatched.

V is TRBV6-1 and J is TRBJ1-6; weak D call: TRBD1 (5 bases). The germline V and J ends were trimmed by 7 bases and 11 bases, with 18 bases remaining between them. Germline assignment: CDR1 MNHNS and CDR2 SASEGT. The CDR3 covers 14 residues. CDR3 in amino acids: CASISLNAGAPLHF. DNA for the CDR3: TGTGCCAGCATCAGCCTTAACGCGGGGGCACCCCTCCACTTT.

The CDR3 protein is CASSSEGLIGSPLHF. Here the CDR3 DNA reads TGCGCCAGCAGTTCGGAGGGCTTGATCGGATCACCCCTCCACTTT. This chain uses TRBV5-1 with TRBJ1-6; D uncertain. Germline values: CDR1 SGHRS, CDR2 YFSETQ. This CDR3 contains 15 residues. Trimming stripped 5 bases from V and 10 bases from J, with 19 bases between.

The rearrangement links TRBV11-2 to TRBJ2-7, with no clear D. The CDR3 is 12 amino acids. Germline CDR1 and CDR2: SGHAT and FQNNGV. Deletions cut 5 bases from V and 7 bases from J, with 12 bases between. CDR3 region: CASSPVRFEQYF. As DNA, the CDR3 is TGTGCCAGCAGCCCCGTAAGGTTTGAGCAGTACTTC.

V usage is TRBV12-5 and J usage is TRBJ2-2; D might be TRBD2 (6 bases). CDR3 size: 17 residues. From germline, CDR1 is LGHNT and CDR2 FRNRAP. Trimming took off 6 bases at V and 7 bases at J, with 24 bases between the two ends. The CDR3 spells CASGSLRDSGGIGELFF. In DNA, the CDR3 is TGTGCTAGTGGATCCCTCCGGGACTCCGGTGGGATCGGGGAGCTGTTTTTT.

The J gene is TRBJ2-2, the V gene TRBV2, with D perhaps matching TRBD1 (6 bases). The CDR3 contains 14 residues. V shed 7 bases and J shed 0 bases, with 9 bases lying between them. Germline V gene lookup returns CDR1 SNHLY and CDR2 FYNNEI. Written as DNA, the CDR3 is TGTGCCAGCACCCGGGACACGAACACCGGGGAGCTGTTTTTT. This translates into CASTRDTNTGELFF.

The chain uses TRBV6-6 and TRBJ2-3; maybe TRBD2 (6 bases). The ends were cut back, 6 bases at V and 4 bases at J, with 17 bases in the middle. Germline CDR1 and CDR2: MNHNY and SVGAGI (reference sequence). The CDR3 has 15 amino acids. The CDR3: CASSPAGSPPDTQYF. The CDR3 DNA reads as TGTGCCAGCAGCCCCGCGGGAAGCCCCCCAGATACGCAGTATTTT.

This clone was observed a single time. The chain recombines TRBV6-6 with TRBJ2-3; D may be TRBD2 (6 bases). Per germline, CDR1 MNHNY and CDR2 SVGAGI (reference sequence). The V end was cut by 7 bases, the J end by 2 bases, with 10 bases between. The CDR3 has 13 residues. The CDR3 DNA reads as TGTGCCAGCACGGGGGATTACACAGATACGCAGTATTTT. Translated, it gives CASTGDYTDTQYF.

The chain employs TRBV7-7 and TRBJ2-2; D remains ambiguous. Trimming left V 3 bases short and J 0 bases short, with 8 bases between. The CDR3 spans 15 residues. CDR1 and CDR2 (germline): SSHAT, FNYEAQ (reference sequence). The DNA for the CDR3 is TGTGCCAGCAGCTTTGGCAGCTCGAACACCGGGGAGCTGTTTTTT. Protein sequence: CASSFGSSNTGELFF.

The gene calls are TRBV6-1 and TRBJ2-7; no clear D. The CDR3 totals 11 residues. With 5 bases removed from V and 3 bases from J, the gap between germline ends came to 5 bases. From germline, CDR1 is MNHNS and CDR2 SASEGT. The CDR3 bases are TGTGCCAGCAGTACAATCTACGAGCAGTACTTC. Translation gives CASSTIYEQYF.

DNA of the CDR3: TGTGCCAGTAGTATAGTATGGGGGACAGCCCCTATCTTGAACACTGAAGCTTTCTTT. As protein: CASSIVWGTAPILNTEAFF. V is TRBV19 and J is TRBJ1-1; 7 nucleotides line up with TRBD1. Germline V lookup: CDR1 LNHDA, CDR2 SQIVND (reference sequence). Trimming at V came to 1 base and at J to 0 bases, leaving 14 bases not matched to a gene. The CDR3 consists of 19 residues.

This chain joins TRBV6-1 and TRBJ1-5; a weak D match, TRBD1 (5 bases). This CDR3 is built from 14 residues. CDR1 MNHNS and CDR2 SASEGT come from the germline V gene. The ends were cut back, 4 bases at V and 4 bases at J, with 11 bases in the middle. The CDR3 DNA reads as TGTGCCAGCAGTGCGAAACAGGTTAATCAGCCCCAGCATTTT. Its translation: CASSAKQVNQPQHF.

A single count supports this clone. The chain combines TRBV11-2 with TRBJ2-6; D remains ambiguous. Trimming stripped 4 bases from V and 5 bases from J, with 9 bases between. Germline loops: CDR1 SGHAT, CDR2 FQNNGV. The CDR3 runs 14 residues. The CDR3 loop reads CASSSLKRANVLTF. CDR3 coding DNA: TGTGCCAGCAGCTCGCTGAAGAGGGCCAACGTCCTGACTTTC.

The rearrangement joins TRBV28 to TRBJ2-2; 7 nucleotides line up with TRBD2. The germline V gene encodes CDR1 MDHEN and CDR2 SYDVKM. The CDR3 runs to 16 residues. The trim removed 2 bases at V and 5 bases at J, leaving 8 bases unmatched. CDR3 coding DNA: TGTGCCAGCAGTTTAATCCTAGCGGAAGATACCGGGGAGCTGTTTTTT. Translation gives CASSLILAEDTGELFF. Variable domain in full (rest from reference TRBV28 and TRBJ2-2): DVKVTQSSRYLVKRTGEKVFLECVQDMDHENMFWYRQDPGLGLRLIYFSYDVKMKEKGDIPEGYSVSREKKERFSLILESASTNQTSMYLCASSLILAEDTGELFFGEGSRLTVL.